Below are 15 T cell receptor beta chains sequenced from a single sample in a study of metastatic and nonmetastatic thyroid tumors. TCRdb re-called the PCR reads with MiXCR. The data show approximately 21,000 clones, about a quarter seen once. Treatment of any kind had been given to no patient before thyroid surgery. The specimen sequenced was blood. The origin of the receptors is a female donor with papillary thyroid cancer or a benign thyroid nodule (not recorded which). Some clones in this sample may be carry-over from other donors' samples.

This clone was counted ten times or more. The chain uses TRBV5-1 and TRBJ2-2; no definite D call. V dropped 6 bases and J dropped 5 bases, with 20 bases sitting between them. Germline V gene sequence: CDR1 SGHRS, CDR2 YFSETQ. The CDR3 length is 16 residues. Here the CDR3 reads CASNPTLVGTTGELFF. In DNA, the CDR3 is TGCGCCAGCAACCCTACCCTGGTGGGCACAACCGGGGAGCTGTTTTTT.

There are a few counts of this clone. The rearrangement joins TRBV6-5 to TRBJ1-3; D uncertain. Germline CDR1 MNHEY, CDR2 SVGAGI. The CDR3 consists of 16 residues. V gave up 0 bases and J gave up 1 base, with 10 bases separating them. CDR3 protein: CASSYSDVASGNTIYF. The CDR3 DNA reads TGTGCCAGCAGTTACTCGGATGTAGCGTCTGGAAACACCATATATTTT.

In this sample, this clone turned up many times. The chain has TRBV20-1 and TRBJ2-5; 10 bases are shared with TRBD2. V trimming: 8 bases; J trimming: 5 bases; junction bases outside the gene matches: 11. This CDR3 spans 14 amino acids. Germline V gene sequence: CDR1 DFQATT, CDR2 SNEGSKA (reference sequence). The CDR3 spells CSTNSGRALETQYF. The CDR3 DNA sequence: TGCAGTACTAACAGCGGGAGGGCCTTGGAGACCCAGTACTTC.

The sample holds many counts of this clone. The chain links TRBV3-1 to TRBJ2-3; 8 bases are shared with TRBD2. This CDR3 contains 14 residues. The germline V gene encodes CDR1 LGHDT and CDR2 YNNKEL (reference sequence). V dropped 1 base and J dropped 7; count of bases not matched to a gene: 4. CDR3 sequence: CASSQAGGPNTQYF. CDR3 in DNA: TGTGCCAGCAGCCAAGCGGGAGGGCCAAATACGCAGTATTTT.

This clone has just a few counts. This chain connects TRBV7-9 to TRBJ2-2, with 7 positions matching TRBD1. The CDR3 consists of 12 residues. Germline loops: CDR1 SEHNR, CDR2 FQNEAQ (reference sequence). The junction had 0 bases not matched to a gene; V was cut back by 5 bases and J by 6 bases. The CDR3 DNA reads TGTGCCAGCAGCCAGGGGGCCGGGGAGCTGTTTTTT. This gives the protein CASSQGAGELFF.

This clone came up many times. This sequence joins TRBV28 and TRBJ2-1; 13 bases fit TRBD2. Germline values: CDR1 MDHEN, CDR2 SYDVKM. The trim removed 6 bases at V and 0 bases at J, leaving 8 bases unmatched. There are 18 residues in the CDR3. CDR3 sequence: CASRVRLAGGRSYNEQFF. As DNA, the CDR3 is TGTGCCAGCAGGGTTCGACTAGCGGGAGGCCGCTCCTACAATGAGCAGTTCTTC.

This clone was detected only a few times. The CDR3 DNA reads as TGTGCCAGCAGCGTTGCGGAGGGCCTAGTAGGTGAGCAGTTCTTC. Its protein product is CASSVAEGLVGEQFF. V is TRBV9 and J is TRBJ2-1; D is perhaps TRBD2 (6 bases). V was cut by 2 bases and J by 9 bases, with 18 bases left in between. Germline V gene data show CDR1 as SGDLS and CDR2 as YYNGEE. The CDR3 spans 15 residues.

This clone was seen repeatedly, ten times or more. The chain uses TRBV2 and TRBJ2-7, with 11 bases lining up with TRBD2. This CDR3 comprises 16 residues. The J segment lost 5 bases and the V segment lost 6 bases, leaving 12 bases of the junction unmatched. Germline V gene data show CDR1 as SNHLY and CDR2 as FYNNEI. CDR3 DNA: TGTGCCAGCAGATTCCACCTAGCGGGAGGACTCCACGAGCAGTACTTC. Translating gives CASRFHLAGGLHEQYF. Filled out from reference TRBV2 and TRBJ2-7, the complete variable domain reads EPEVTQTPSHQVTQMGQEVILRCVPISNHLYFYWYRQILGQKVEFLVSFYNNEISEKSEIFDDQFSVERPDGSNFTLKIRSTKLEDSAMYFCASRFHLAGGLHEQYFGPGTRLTVT.

The V and J genes are TRBV7-2 and TRBJ2-7, with D possibly being TRBD1 (6 bases). The ends were cut back, 5 bases at V and 7 bases at J, with 15 bases in the middle. The CDR3 is made up of 13 amino acids. Per germline, CDR1 SGHTA and CDR2 FQGNSA. CDR3 DNA: TGTGCCAGCAGCACAGGGCCCAATAGAGAGCAGTACTTC. Encoded protein: CASSTGPNREQYF.

The CDR3 sequence: CASSPRWNYGYTF. In DNA form, the CDR3 reads TGCGCCAGCAGCCCCAGGTGGAACTATGGCTACACCTTC. The chain joins TRBV5-1 to TRBJ1-2; D is uncertain. With 4 bases removed from V and 2 bases from J, the gap between germline ends came to 9 bases. The CDR3 totals 13 residues. Germline CDR1 SGHRS, CDR2 YFSETQ.

This clone was seen only a few times. The gene calls are TRBV2 and TRBJ1-2; D gene unclear. This CDR3 has 14 amino acids. CDR1 and CDR2 (germline): SNHLY, FYNNEI. V lost 4 bases and J lost 2, with 11 bases in between. CDR3 DNA: TGTGCCAGCAGTGGAGAGGGAACCAACTATGGCTACACCTTC. It encodes CASSGEGTNYGYTF.

The rearrangement uses TRBV19 and TRBJ1-1; possibly TRBD1 for D (5 bases). The germline V gene encodes CDR1 LNHDA and CDR2 SQIVND (reference sequence). The V gene lost 6 bases and the J gene lost 7 bases, with 18 bases spanning the gap. There are 14 residues in the CDR3. DNA of the CDR3: TGTGCCAGTAGAGTGAGGGGCGTGAAAAATGAAGCTTTCTTT. Its translation is CASRVRGVKNEAFF.

The chain has TRBV11-2 and TRBJ2-1; TRBD2 agrees at 16 bases. The CDR3 has 15 residues. The V and J ends lost 5 bases and 12 bases, in that order; junction bases with no gene match: 7. CDR1 SGHAT and CDR2 FQNNGV come from the germline V gene. The CDR3 coding sequence is TGTGCCAGCAGCCCGCCGGGACTAGCGGGAGGGGGGCAGTTCTTC. This encodes CASSPPGLAGGGQFF.

This clone was seen more than once but under ten times. This rearrangement joins TRBV6-1 to TRBJ1-2; 7 bases fit TRBD1. CDR1 and CDR2 (germline): MNHNS, SASEGT. The CDR3 length is 15 residues. V lost 8 bases, J lost 4 bases, and 13 bases stayed unmatched. In DNA, the CDR3 is TGTGCCAGCCAACCTTCGACAGGGACGATCTATGGCTACACCTTC. It translates to CASQPSTGTIYGYTF.

In its sample, this clone was seen once. This sequence joins TRBV9 and TRBJ2-1; TRBD1 or TRBD2 may be the D gene (5 bases each). V lost 6 bases and J 6 bases, leaving 19 bases between the germline ends. Germline V gene sequence: CDR1 SGDLS, CDR2 YYNGEE. The length of the CDR3 is 15 residues. The CDR3 sequence is CASNPTTNGANEQFF. CDR3 DNA sequence: TGTGCCAGCAACCCTACTACAAACGGGGCCAATGAGCAGTTCTTC.